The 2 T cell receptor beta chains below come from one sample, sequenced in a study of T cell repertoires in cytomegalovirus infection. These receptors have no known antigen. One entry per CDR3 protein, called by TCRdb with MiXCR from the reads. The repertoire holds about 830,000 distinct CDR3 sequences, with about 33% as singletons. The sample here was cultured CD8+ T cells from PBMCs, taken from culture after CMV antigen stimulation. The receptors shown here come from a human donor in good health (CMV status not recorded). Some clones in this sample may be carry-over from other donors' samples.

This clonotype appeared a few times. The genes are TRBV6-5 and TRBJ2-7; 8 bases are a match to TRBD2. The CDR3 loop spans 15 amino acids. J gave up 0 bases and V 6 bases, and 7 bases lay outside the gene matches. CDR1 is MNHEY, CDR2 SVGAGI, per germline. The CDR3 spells CASRILRGGSYEQYF. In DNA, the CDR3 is TGTGCCAGCAGAATCCTACGGGGGGGCTCCTACGAGCAGTACTTC.

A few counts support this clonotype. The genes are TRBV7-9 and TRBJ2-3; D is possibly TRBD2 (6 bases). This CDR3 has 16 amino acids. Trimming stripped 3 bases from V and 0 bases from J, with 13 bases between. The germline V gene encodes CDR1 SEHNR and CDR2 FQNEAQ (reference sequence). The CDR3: CASSLASAQSTDTQYF. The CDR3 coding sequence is TGTGCCAGCAGCTTGGCTAGCGCACAAAGCACAGATACGCAGTATTTT.